The 9 T cell receptor beta chains below come from one sample, sequenced in a study of a mutant IDH1 vaccine in newly diagnosed glioma. The method was immunoSEQ multiplex PCR; TCRdb's version includes in-frame clones alone and lacks a portion of them. The top ten clones hold 4.5% to 5.5% of a sample with 92,000 or so clones, around 79% of them seen once. Indicated time point: baseline, week 1 (first vaccination visit). Treatment described: pre-vaccination baseline after standard-of-care therapy. Sequenced material: PBMCs, taken from a glioma patient treated with radiotherapy, temozolomide or both. These receptors originate from a man in his forties with glioma. Some clones in this sample may be carry-over from other donors' samples.

This clone has a handful of counts. The V gene is TRBV6-5, the J gene TRBJ1-1, with a possible D match to TRBD1 (6 bases). This CDR3 has 13 residues. The ends were cut back, 2 bases at V and 9 bases at J, with 13 bases in the middle. Germline V gene sequence: CDR1 MNHEY, CDR2 SVGAGI. Written as DNA, the CDR3 is TGTGCCAGCAGTTACCTTGGACAGACGCAAGCTTTCTTT. Its protein is CASSYLGQTQAFF.

The chain uses TRBV5-1 and TRBJ2-7; D may correspond to TRBD1 or TRBD2 (5 bases each). V gave up 5 bases and J gave up 3 bases, with 6 bases separating them. The germline gives CDR1 SGHRS, CDR2 YFSETQ. The CDR3 runs to 11 residues. The CDR3, as DNA: TGCGCCAGCAGGGGGGACTACGAGCAGTACTTC. Residues: CASRGDYEQYF.

The rearrangement uses TRBV30 and TRBJ1-2; no clear D. Trimming removed 1 base at V and 5 bases at J, with 14 bases between. Looked up from germline, CDR1 is GTSNPN and CDR2 is SVGIG (reference sequence). CDR3 size: 14 residues. The CDR3, as DNA: TGTGCCTGGAGTGCCCTGCTGGGGAGGTATGGCTACACCTTC. As protein: CAWSALLGRYGYTF.

This clone has a single count. V gene TRBV6-5 combines with J gene TRBJ1-1; 9 bases are shared with TRBD1. The V segment lost 7 bases and the J segment 1 base; nucleotides outside the gene matches: 4. Looked up from germline, CDR1 is MNHEY and CDR2 is SVGAGI. The CDR3 covers 14 residues. The CDR3 DNA follows: TGTGCCAGCACCCCGGGACAGGGGAACACTGAAGCTTTCTTT. This translates into CASTPGQGNTEAFF.

The chain is built from TRBV7-2 and TRBJ2-1, with a weak D call TRBD2 (6 bases). Germline CDR1 SGHTA, CDR2 FQGNSA. V was shortened by 5 bases and J by 6 bases, with 14 bases between the two germline ends. This CDR3 contains 14 residues. The CDR3 coding sequence is TGTGCCAGCAGCCGGAGGGACGGAGCCAATGAGCAGTTCTTC. Protein product: CASSRRDGANEQFF. The complete variable domain, with remaining parts taken from reference TRBV7-2 and TRBJ2-1, reads GAGVSQSPSNKVTEKGKDVELRCDPISGHTALYWYRQSLGQGLEFLIYFQGNSAPDKSGLPSDRFSAERTGGSVSTLTIQRTQQEDSAVYLCASSRRDGANEQFFGPGTRLTVL.

This chain links TRBV2 with TRBJ2-2; D is ambiguous. Per the germline V gene, CDR1 is SNHLY and CDR2 is FYNNEI. The V end lost 3 bases, the J end lost 7 bases, and 12 bases lay between the germline ends. CDR3 length: 14 amino acids. The CDR3 protein is CASSDFLGYGELFF. In DNA form, the CDR3 reads TGTGCCAGCAGTGATTTTTTGGGGTACGGGGAGCTGTTTTTT.

The CDR3 loop is CASSLPDRASDTQYF. CDR3 nucleotide sequence: TGTGCCAGCAGTCTACCGGACAGGGCCTCCGATACGCAGTATTTT. The chain is built from TRBV6-6 and TRBJ2-3; TRBD1 matches at 8 bases. CDR1 is MNHNY, CDR2 SVGAGI, per germline (reference sequence). The CDR3 spans 15 residues. V shed 5 bases, J shed 6 bases, and the junction held 10 bases outside the gene matches.

V gene TRBV25-1 combines with J gene TRBJ1-2; TRBD1 might be the D (6 bases). The CDR3 sequence is 15 residues long. The V gene lost 0 bases and the J gene lost 4 bases, with 12 bases spanning the gap. CDR1 is MGHDK and CDR2 is SYGVNS in the germline V gene. CDR3 in DNA: TGTGCCAGCAGTGAATACGGGGGGGGCATCTATGGCTACACCTTC. This sequence encodes CASSEYGGGIYGYTF.

This chain connects TRBV18 to TRBJ1-6; D perhaps matches TRBD1 (6 bases). The CDR3 spans 13 residues. Germline V gene data show CDR1 as KGHSH and CDR2 as LQKENI. The V end lost 5 bases, the J end lost 6 bases, and 8 bases lay between the germline ends. The CDR3 spells CASSTGSNSPLHF. The CDR3 DNA reads TGTGCCAGCTCAACAGGGTCTAATTCACCCCTCCACTTT. Complete variable domain (other parts from reference TRBV18 and TRBJ1-6): NAGVMQNPRHLVRRRGQEARLRCSPMKGHSHVYWYRQLPEEGLKFMVYLQKENIIDESGMPKERFSAEFPKEGPSILRIQQVVRGDSAAYFCASSTGSNSPLHFGNGTRLTVT.